One sample yielded the 30 T cell receptor beta chains listed below, sequenced in a study of T cells of healthy individuals. One entry per CDR3 protein, called by TCRdb with MiXCR from the 5' RACE reads. The sample holds approximately 52,000 distinct CDR3 sequences; about 14% are singletons and the top ten take roughly a sixth. The receptors come from a human donor in good health.

For this clonotype: Just one base apart from a much larger clone, this may be a read error. The genes are TRBV7-2 and TRBJ2-1; D perhaps matches TRBD2 (7 bases). Germline V CDR1 and CDR2: SGHTA, FQGNSA. Trimming shortened V by 5 bases and J by 7 bases, and 18 bases separated the two germline ends. The length of the CDR3 is 15 residues. Here the CDR3 DNA reads TGTGCCAGCAGCCAAACCGGGGGGCCAGGGAATGAGCAGTTCTTC. It codes for CASSQTGGPGNEQFF.

In the case of this clonotype: A much larger clone lies a single base off, so this may be a read error. This rearrangement joins TRBV7-8 to TRBJ2-1; weak D call: TRBD2 (6 bases). The ends were cut back, 4 bases at V and 2 bases at J, with 18 bases in the middle. Germline V gene lookup returns CDR1 SGHVS and CDR2 FQNEAQ. This CDR3 region has 17 residues. Here the CDR3 reads CASSSGRGRGAYNEQFF. CDR3 sequence (DNA): TGTGCCAGCAGCTCAGGAAGAGGGCGGGGTGCCTACAATGAGCAGTTCTTC.

This clonotype was counted many times. The chain couples TRBV19 to TRBJ2-2; D call uncertain. The CDR3 runs 16 residues. The V gene lost 0 bases and the J gene lost 4 bases, with 12 bases spanning the gap. In germline, CDR1 is LNHDA, CDR2 SQIVND (reference sequence). In DNA form, the CDR3 reads TGTGCCAGTAGTATAGAGGGCAGATTGGGCACCGGGGAGCTGTTTTTT. It yields the protein CASSIEGRLGTGELFF.

Many counts were recorded for this clonotype. The gene calls are TRBV3-1 and TRBJ1-5; possible D gene TRBD1, 5 bases. Between the trimmed V and J ends, which lost 0 bases and 9 bases, there was a span of 9 bases. The CDR3 has 13 amino acids. Germline CDR1 reads LGHDT; CDR2 reads YNNKEL (reference sequence). CDR3 residues: CASSQDRDLPQHF. The CDR3 coding sequence is TGTGCCAGCAGCCAAGACAGGGATTTGCCCCAGCATTTT.

The chain joins TRBV24-1 to TRBJ2-3, with 11 bases fitting TRBD2. J gave up 2 bases and V 4 bases, and 4 bases lay outside the gene matches. The V gene's germline CDR1 is KGHDR and CDR2 SFDVKD. This CDR3 region has 16 residues. CDR3 region: CATSETSGGSTDTQYF. CDR3 bases: TGTGCCACCAGTGAAACTAGCGGGGGTTCCACAGATACGCAGTATTTT.

This clonotype was counted only a few times. The rearrangement uses TRBV7-7 and TRBJ2-2, with TRBD1 matching over 11 bases. CDR3 length: 18 residues. V dropped 2 bases and J dropped 4; count of bases not matched to a gene: 9. The germline V gene encodes CDR1 SSHAT and CDR2 FNYEAQ (reference sequence). DNA for the CDR3: TGTGCCAGCAGCTTATCCCTATCCGGGACAGGGGGCACCGGGGAGCTGTTTTTT. This gives the protein CASSLSLSGTGGTGELFF.

The chain has TRBV9 and TRBJ2-2, with 9 positions matching TRBD2. The CDR3 is made up of 16 amino acids. Trimming took 1 base from V and 6 from J; bases not matched to a gene: 7. Germline CDR1 and CDR2: SGDLS and YYNGEE. This CDR3 reads CASSVTSGGWSGELFF. The CDR3 nucleotides read TGTGCCAGCAGCGTAACGAGCGGGGGGTGGTCCGGGGAGCTGTTTTTT.

This clonotype was counted between two and nine times. V is TRBV24-1 and J is TRBJ2-1; D unclear. Between the trimmed V and J ends, which lost 5 bases and 7 bases, there was a span of 5 bases. Looked up from germline, CDR1 is KGHDR and CDR2 is SFDVKD. This CDR3 is 11 amino acids long. Here the CDR3 DNA reads TGTGCCACCAGTGGGCGAAATGAGCAGTTCTTC. This sequence encodes CATSGRNEQFF.

This clonotype was counted at least ten times. This sequence joins TRBV5-4 and TRBJ1-5; D is uncertain. Germline V lookup: CDR1 SGHNT, CDR2 YYREEE (reference sequence). The CDR3 has 15 amino acids. The ends were cut back, 0 bases at V and 5 bases at J, with 12 bases in the middle. The CDR3, as DNA: TGTGCCAGCAGCTTGGGGGGTGGAGTTCATCAGCCCCAGCATTTT. Encoded protein: CASSLGGGVHQPQHF.

This clonotype was detected many times. The chain carries TRBV7-8 and TRBJ2-5; D gene ambiguous. Looked up from germline, CDR1 is SGHVS and CDR2 is FQNEAQ. CDR3 length: 13 residues. Trimming stripped 1 base from V and 3 bases from J, with 6 bases between. The CDR3 coding sequence is TGTGCCAGCAGCTTAGTTCCGGAAGAGACCCAGTACTTC. Its translation is CASSLVPEETQYF.

In this sample, this clonotype turned up many times. This chain connects TRBV14 to TRBJ1-4; the D gene is possibly TRBD1 (5 bases). Germline V gene sequence: CDR1 SGHDN, CDR2 FVKESK. The V and J ends lost 4 bases and 7 bases respectively, with 16 bases between them. This CDR3 region has 15 residues. The CDR3 here is CASSPTGQGTEKLFF. In DNA form, the CDR3 reads TGTGCCAGCAGCCCGACGGGGCAGGGTACTGAAAAACTGTTTTTT.

This clonotype occurred a few times. The chain carries TRBV29-1 and TRBJ2-5; D gene uncertain. The CDR3 contains 13 residues. Deletions cut 8 bases from V and 3 bases from J, with 16 bases between. CDR1 SQVTM and CDR2 ANQGSEA come from the germline V gene. The CDR3 DNA is TGCAGCTCAAGGCGTGGATTGGAAGAGACCCAGTACTTC. Translated: CSSRRGLEETQYF.

This clonotype showed up many times. This chain connects TRBV30 to TRBJ1-3, with TRBD1 matching over 8 bases. Germline trimming cut 3 bases from V and 0 bases from J; bases unmatched to any gene: 4. The V gene's germline CDR1 is GTSNPN and CDR2 SVGIG (reference sequence). The CDR3 loop spans 15 amino acids. The CDR3 spells CAWRGQGYSGNTIYF. The CDR3 nucleotides are TGTGCCTGGAGAGGACAGGGATACTCTGGAAACACCATATATTTT.

The rearrangement links TRBV7-6 to TRBJ2-7; maybe TRBD1 (6 bases). The CDR3 consists of 15 residues. Trimming left V 7 bases short and J 2 bases short, with 18 bases between. CDR1 and CDR2 (germline): SGHVS, FNYEAQ. CDR3 in DNA: TGTGCCAGCACCCCACGGGGACAAAACCCCTACGAGCAGTACTTC. It specifies CASTPRGQNPYEQYF.

This clonotype was counted many times. V is TRBV27 and J is TRBJ1-1; tentative D call: TRBD1 (6 bases). V gave up 3 bases and J gave up 1 base, with 12 bases separating them. The CDR3 covers 15 residues. From germline, CDR1 is MNHEY and CDR2 SMNVEV (reference sequence). CDR3 sequence (DNA): TGTGCCAGCAGTTTGGGGTCAGGGGCGAACACTGAAGCTTTCTTT. Encoded protein: CASSLGSGANTEAFF.

Only a few counts were recorded for this clonotype. This rearrangement joins TRBV19 to TRBJ2-6; D gene unclear. The CDR3 sequence is 16 residues long. With 7 bases removed from V and 0 bases from J, the gap between germline ends came to 13 bases. CDR1 LNHDA and CDR2 SQIVND come from the germline V gene (reference sequence). The CDR3 coding sequence is TGTGCCAGTACTCCAGACCCTTACTCTGGGGCCAACGTCCTGACTTTC. This encodes CASTPDPYSGANVLTF.

This clonotype was detected ten times or more. The rearrangement uses TRBV29-1 and TRBJ1-2; D may be TRBD1 (5 bases). Trimming stripped 0 bases from V and 7 bases from J, with 18 bases between. This CDR3 contains 15 residues. The germline gives CDR1 SQVTM, CDR2 ANQGSEA. CDR3 amino acids: CSVEDGIRGESGYTF. CDR3 DNA: TGCAGCGTTGAAGACGGGATTAGGGGCGAATCTGGCTACACCTTC.

This chain joins TRBV27 and TRBJ2-7; D gene ambiguous. CDR3 length equals 14 residues. CDR1 and CDR2 (germline): MNHEY, SMNVEV (reference sequence). Trimming took off 3 bases at V and 7 bases at J, with 16 bases between the two ends. Here the CDR3 reads CASSLNSNLGEQYF. CDR3 nucleotides: TGTGCCAGCAGTTTGAACAGTAATTTAGGGGAGCAGTACTTC.

Ten or more counts support this clonotype. The chain links TRBV12-3 or TRBV12-4 to TRBJ1-2, with 7 bases identical to TRBD1. The CDR3 loop spans 18 amino acids. V shed 4 bases, J shed 0 bases, and the junction held 14 bases outside the gene matches. The CDR3 DNA is TGTGCCAGCAGTTCCCACCGGGGAGGAAGGGGGCCTAACTATGGCTACACCTTC. This translates into CASSSHRGGRGPNYGYTF.

The V gene is TRBV10-3, the J gene TRBJ1-5; D is unclear. The V end lost 4 bases, the J end lost 1 base, and 14 bases lay between the germline ends. In germline, CDR1 is ENHRY, CDR2 SYGVKD. This CDR3 comprises 16 residues. As DNA, the CDR3 is TGTGCCATCAGTGGACCTGATGGGCTAAGCAATCAGCCCCAGCATTTT. Translation: CAISGPDGLSNQPQHF.

In its sample, this clonotype was seen a few times. J is TRBJ2-7 and V is TRBV2; 10 bases agree with TRBD1. There are 15 residues in the CDR3. V dropped 7 bases and J dropped 5; count of bases not matched to a gene: 11. Germline CDR1 is SNHLY and CDR2 is FYNNEI. CDR3 nucleotides: TGTGCCAGCACATTGGAGGGACAGGGGATCGACGAGCAGTACTTC. This codes for CASTLEGQGIDEQYF.

On this clonotype itself: Given a much more abundant clone one base away, this may be a read error. V usage is TRBV20-1 and J usage is TRBJ2-1; D gene uncertain. This CDR3 is built from 12 residues. Germline V gene lookup returns CDR1 DFQATT and CDR2 SNEGSKA (reference sequence). Trimming shortened V by 3 bases and J by 8 bases, and 11 bases separated the two germline ends. The chain's CDR3 is CSASEVIYEQFF. The CDR3 DNA sequence: TGCAGTGCTAGCGAGGTTATCTATGAGCAGTTCTTC.

This clonotype was recorded many times. The J gene is TRBJ1-1, the V gene TRBV6-2 or TRBV6-3; D not resolved. This CDR3 is built from 12 residues. In germline, CDR1 is MNHEY, CDR2 SVGEGT. With 10 bases removed from V and 0 bases from J, the gap between germline ends came to 9 bases. CDR3 protein: CATSSVNTEAFF. The CDR3 bases are TGTGCCACCTCATCGGTGAACACTGAAGCTTTCTTT.

In this sample, this clonotype turned up a few times. The genes are TRBV7-2 and TRBJ2-1, with 7 bases aligning to TRBD1. Germline values: CDR1 SGHTA, CDR2 FQGNSA. The CDR3 has 15 amino acids. V lost 5 bases and J lost 5; bases outside the gene matches: 9. The CDR3 DNA follows: TGTGCCAGCAGCCTTGGGACAGACCTAGACAATGAGCAGTTCTTC. The encoded protein is CASSLGTDLDNEQFF.

This clonotype appeared once. This chain connects TRBV12-3 or TRBV12-4 to TRBJ2-7, with TRBD1 identical over 10 bases. CDR3 length: 14 residues. Trimming at V came to 8 bases and at J to 2 bases, leaving 6 bases not matched to a gene. The CDR3 DNA follows: TGTGCCAGCCAACGGACAGGGGGGACCTACGAGCAGTACTTC. This translates into CASQRTGGTYEQYF.

This clonotype appeared many times. CDR3 in DNA: TGTGCCAGCAGCCCGAGGGCGGGAACTAATGAAAAACTGTTTTTT. As protein: CASSPRAGTNEKLFF. V is TRBV4-2 and J is TRBJ1-4; the D is unclear. The CDR3 has 15 residues. CDR1 and CDR2 (germline): LGHNA, YNFKEQ. V lost 4 bases to trimming and J lost 1 base, with 10 bases between them.

The rearrangement joins TRBV6-2 or TRBV6-3 to TRBJ2-1; 7 bases align to TRBD1. The J segment lost 5 bases and the V segment lost 2 bases, leaving 18 bases of the junction unmatched. This CDR3 comprises 19 residues. In germline, CDR1 is MNHEY, CDR2 SVGEGT. The CDR3 DNA reads as TGTGCCAGCAGTTACACCGGGGTCTCTTGGACAGGCCGTGACAATGAGCAGTTCTTC. It specifies CASSYTGVSWTGRDNEQFF.

The chain joins TRBV20-1 to TRBJ1-2; D not certain. The ends were cut back, 6 bases at V and 1 base at J, with 12 bases in the middle. This CDR3 has 13 residues. Germline loops: CDR1 DFQATT, CDR2 SNEGSKA (reference sequence). This chain's CDR3 is CSAVEGSNYGYTF. In nucleotides, the CDR3 is TGCAGTGCCGTGGAAGGAAGTAACTATGGCTACACCTTC.

The genes are TRBV20-1 and TRBJ2-3; D gene unclear. Between the trimmed V and J ends, which lost 5 bases and 3 bases, there was a span of 15 bases. The germline V gene encodes CDR1 DFQATT and CDR2 SNEGSKA (reference sequence). The CDR3 loop spans 14 amino acids. The CDR3 bases are TGCAGTGCTGGGGTTGAAGGGCTAACAGATACGCAGTATTTT. Translation: CSAGVEGLTDTQYF.

The chain is built from TRBV10-2 and TRBJ2-5; the match to TRBD1 covers 8 bases. Germline V gene data show CDR1 as WSHSY and CDR2 as SAAADI. CDR3 length: 13 amino acids. V lost 9 bases to trimming and J lost 2 bases; unmatched junction nucleotides: 5. In DNA, the CDR3 is TGCGCCAGTCAGGACAGGGCGCAAGAGACCCAGTACTTC. Its protein product is CASQDRAQETQYF.